Listed below are T cell receptor beta chains from one sample, sequenced in a study of blood T cell repertoires in COVID-19. Assay used: immunoSEQ multiplex PCR; TCRdb lists only in-frame clones, some missing. This sample has about 82,000 clones, with roughly 91% found just once. Sequenced material: PBMCs or T cells enriched from blood (not recorded which). Receptors were obtained from a woman in her 50s with acute COVID-19. CDR3s include the opening cysteine and the closing phenylalanine or tryptophan. Fields, in order: D gene, clone size, J gene, V gene, CDR3 DNA, CDR3 protein. The D gene is left open where the match is weak. Clone sizes are given selectively: once, few, many, or a class where the clone is expanded.

>-|-|TRBJ1-1|TRBV6-5
TGTGCCAGCAGCAGGGATACTGAAGCTTTCTTT
CASSRDTEAFF
>TRBD1|-|TRBJ2-3|TRBV5-1
TGCGCCAGCAGCTCTACGGGACAGACCACAGATACGCAGTATTTT
CASSSTGQTTDTQYF
>-|-|TRBJ2-7|TRBV27
TGTGCCAGCAGTCCGACTGTCTCCTACGAGCAGTACTTC
CASSPTVSYEQYF
>TRBD1|-|TRBJ1-2|TRBV11-2
TGTGCCAGCAGCTTCGGACAGGGGGCGGCTAACTATGGCTACACCTTC
CASSFGQGAANYGYTF
>TRBD2|once|TRBJ2-2|TRBV7-8
TGTGCCAGCAGCCCCCGAGAGGCTAGCGGGAGTGGTGGTAACACCGGGGAGCTGTTTTTT
CASSPREASGSGGNTGELFF
>TRBD1|once|TRBJ2-3|TRBV5-1
TGCGCCAGCAGCTTGGTCCGGGACAGGGGGCCTCCTAGCACAGATACGCAGTATTTT
CASSLVRDRGPPSTDTQYF
>-|-|TRBJ2-1|TRBV15
TGTGCCACCAGCAGAGATTTAAAGGGGTCTTACAATGAGCAGTTCTTC
CATSRDLKGSYNEQFF
>-|-|TRBJ1-1|TRBV7-8
TGTGCCAGCAGCTTAGCCTGGGGAGGGTCTGAAGCTTTCTTT
CASSLAWGGSEAFF
>-|-|TRBJ1-5|TRBV6-2/TRBV6-3
TGTGCCAGCAGTTTTTCGTTTTATCAGCCCCAGCATTTT
CASSFSFYQPQHF
>TRBD1|-|TRBJ2-2|TRBV4-2
TGTGCCAGCAGCCAAGAGGACAGGTCCGGGGAGCTGTTTTTT
CASSQEDRSGELFF
>-|-|TRBJ2-1|TRBV19
TGTGCCAGTAGAGCCTCGGGTAGGAGCAATGAGCAGTTCTTC
CASRASGRSNEQFF
>-|-|TRBJ1-2|TRBV5-1
TGCGCCAGCACCCGTGGCGGGGTCGATGGCTACACCTTC
CASTRGGVDGYTF